The 17 T cell receptor beta chains reported below all come from one sample, sequenced in a study of chemoradiotherapy in HPV16-positive cancers. TCRdb's copy holds only in-frame clones and misses some; the assay was immunoSEQ multiplex PCR. This sample has some 6,900 clones, with 75% to 95% found just once. The sample here was blood, taken from a patient who underwent chemoradiotherapy. The receptors come from a human donor with HPV-associated anogenital cancer.

The V and J genes are TRBV19 and TRBJ2-5; D gene unclear. The CDR3 runs to 14 residues. V was cut by 2 bases and J by 2 bases, with 9 bases left in between. Germline loops: CDR1 LNHDA, CDR2 SQIVND (reference sequence). The CDR3 DNA sequence: TGTGCCAGTAGTATATTCCAGGCTCAAGAGACCCAGTACTTC. It specifies CASSIFQAQETQYF.

The genes are TRBV5-6 and TRBJ1-1; D might be TRBD1 (5 bases). There are 16 residues in the CDR3. Trimming stripped 4 bases from V and 0 bases from J, with 16 bases between. Per the germline V gene, CDR1 is SGHDT and CDR2 is YYEEEE. Here the CDR3 DNA reads TGTGCCAGCAGCGACTCTGGGACGGGAATGAACACTGAAGCTTTCTTT. Protein sequence: CASSDSGTGMNTEAFF.

This chain connects TRBV4-3 to TRBJ2-2, with D possibly being TRBD2 (5 bases). The CDR3 extends over 14 amino acids. CDR1 LGHNA and CDR2 YSLEER come from the germline V gene. V lost 1 base and J lost 4, with 7 bases in between. This chain's CDR3 is CASSQATITGELFF. The CDR3 nucleotides read TGCGCCAGCAGCCAAGCGACTATCACCGGGGAGCTGTTTTTT.

The chain combines TRBV6-5 with TRBJ2-1; D uncertain. The CDR3 extends over 15 amino acids. Trimming removed 2 bases from V and 0 bases from J, with 8 bases in between. Germline assignment: CDR1 MNHEY and CDR2 SVGAGI. The CDR3, as DNA: TGTGCCAGCAGTTACCACCCGAGCTCCTACAATGAGCAGTTCTTC. Protein sequence: CASSYHPSSYNEQFF.

The gene calls are TRBV7-8 and TRBJ2-4, with TRBD2 matching 12 bases. CDR3 length: 18 amino acids. Losses at the gene ends were 4 bases for V and 0 bases for J; bases not matched to a gene: 7. Germline V gene sequence: CDR1 SGHVS, CDR2 FQNEAQ. The CDR3 loop reads CASSSRLAGALAKNIQYF. The CDR3, as DNA: TGTGCCAGCAGCTCCCGACTAGCGGGGGCTTTAGCCAAAAACATTCAGTACTTC. The full variable domain, in which reference TRBV7-8 and TRBJ2-4 provide the parts outside the CDR3, is GAGVSQSPRYKVAKRGQDVALRCDPISGHVSLFWYQQALGQGPEFLTYFQNEAQLDKSGLPSDRFFAERPEGSVSTLKIQRTQQEDSAVYLCASSSRLAGALAKNIQYFGAGTRLSVL.

This sequence joins TRBV5-1 and TRBJ1-1; tentatively, D is TRBD1 (5 bases). Trimming shortened V by 4 bases and J by 4 bases, and 14 bases separated the two germline ends. This CDR3 contains 14 residues. Looked up from germline, CDR1 is SGHRS and CDR2 is YFSETQ. The CDR3 DNA reads as TGCGCCAGCAGCCGCCAAGGGGAGGGCACTGAAGCTTTCTTT. Translation gives CASSRQGEGTEAFF. Based on the CDR3 plus reference TRBV5-1 and TRBJ1-1, the full variable domain is KAGVTQTPRYLIKTRGQQVTLSCSPISGHRSVSWYQQTPGQGLQFLFEYFSETQRNKGNFPGRFSGRQFSNSRSEMNVSTLELGDSALYLCASSRQGEGTEAFFGQGTRLTVV.

The chain links TRBV20-1 to TRBJ1-1; D is uncertain. Between the trimmed V and J ends, which lost 4 bases and 8 bases, there was a span of 11 bases. The CDR3 has 11 amino acids. The germline CDR1 and CDR2 sequences are DFQATT and SNEGSKA (reference sequence). Here the CDR3 DNA reads TGCAGTGCTACGTATCGGGCGGAAGCTTTCTTT. Its translation: CSATYRAEAFF.

The chain joins TRBV5-5 to TRBJ2-1, with 11 bases lining up with TRBD1. The CDR3 consists of 15 residues. Germline V gene lookup returns CDR1 SGHKS and CDR2 YYEKEE (reference sequence). With 5 bases clipped from V and 4 bases from J, the junction kept 5 bases outside the gene matches. The CDR3 loop reads CASRLRDRGYNEQFF. DNA for the CDR3: TGTGCCAGCAGACTCCGGGACAGGGGGTACAATGAGCAGTTCTTC.

This clone was observed a single time. The chain employs TRBV5-1 and TRBJ2-7; no clear D. Germline V CDR1 and CDR2: SGHRS, YFSETQ. The CDR3 consists of 14 residues. The ends were cut back, 0 bases at V and 2 bases at J, with 9 bases in the middle. The CDR3 DNA follows: TGCGCCAGCAGCTTGGTGGTCCAGCCCTACGAGCAGTACTTC. Its translation: CASSLVVQPYEQYF.

The chain uses TRBV27 and TRBJ1-2, with 8 bases lining up with TRBD1. The CDR3 length is 14 residues. Germline trimming cut 3 bases from V and 4 bases from J; bases unmatched to any gene: 4. Germline assignment: CDR1 MNHEY and CDR2 SMNVEV (reference sequence). The DNA of the CDR3 is TGTGCCAGCAGTTTCGGGGACAGGAGCTATGGCTACACCTTC. This gives the protein CASSFGDRSYGYTF.

The rearrangement links TRBV5-6 to TRBJ2-5; TRBD1 aligns across 7 bases. In germline, CDR1 is SGHDT, CDR2 YYEEEE. This CDR3 contains 16 residues. The V and J ends lost 3 bases and 2 bases, in that order; junction bases with no gene match: 10. The CDR3 bases are TGTGCCAGCAGCTACCGAAGGACAGGTTTTCAAGAGACCCAGTACTTC. Encoded protein: CASSYRRTGFQETQYF.

This chain links TRBV7-9 with TRBJ1-1, with D hard to call. CDR3 length: 12 residues. Germline CDR1 SEHNR, CDR2 FQNEAQ (reference sequence). Trimming pared 6 bases from V and 4 bases from J, leaving 9 bases between. CDR3 bases: TGTGCCAGCAGTTCTTGGGGCACTGAAGCTTTCTTT. Its translation: CASSSWGTEAFF.

V and J are TRBV25-1 and TRBJ2-5; 11 bases fit TRBD1. The J call may not be correct, given that the DNA end is closer to TRBJ2-7. The CDR3 has 17 amino acids. Germline CDR1 is MGHDK and CDR2 is SYGVNS. The CDR3 bases are TGTGCCAGCAGTGAGATAGGACAGGGGGCGCGTCTGCACGAGCAGTACTTC. This sequence encodes CASSEIGQGARLHEQYF.

This clone was observed a single time. The V call is TRBV14, the J call TRBJ2-7; perhaps TRBD1 as D (6 bases). Trimming took 0 bases from V and 6 from J, leaving 12 bases between them. The germline V gene encodes CDR1 SGHDN and CDR2 FVKESK. The CDR3 consists of 14 residues. The CDR3 protein is CASSQDSGAAEQYF. DNA of the CDR3: TGTGCCAGCAGCCAAGATTCAGGGGCGGCCGAGCAGTACTTC.

The chain couples TRBV29-1 to TRBJ2-5; D remains ambiguous. The V gene's germline CDR1 is SQVTM and CDR2 ANQGSEA. This CDR3 is built from 14 residues. V lost 1 base and J lost 7, with 16 bases in between. CDR3 region: CSVEGGTPPGTQYF. In DNA, the CDR3 is TGCAGCGTTGAAGGTGGTACCCCTCCGGGGACCCAGTACTTC.

The V gene is TRBV9, the J gene TRBJ2-2; D might be TRBD2 (6 bases). This CDR3 contains 16 residues. Trimming removed 3 bases from V and 5 bases from J, with 17 bases in between. Germline CDR1 is SGDLS and CDR2 is YYNGEE. DNA of the CDR3: TGTGCCAGCAGCGAAACGGGGCGGGGTACGACCGGGGAGCTGTTTTTT. This translates into CASSETGRGTTGELFF.

V usage is TRBV28 and J usage is TRBJ1-2; D uncertain. The CDR3 spans 12 residues. Germline V CDR1 and CDR2: MDHEN, SYDVKM. V was trimmed by 5 bases and J by 6 bases, leaving 10 bases between them. The chain's CDR3 is CASSPTVDGYTF. The CDR3 bases are TGTGCCAGCAGTCCAACGGTAGATGGCTACACCTTC.